This paragraph reports one T cell receptor beta chain. Assay used: immunoSEQ multiplex PCR; TCRdb lists only in-frame clones, some missing. There are tens of thousands of clones in the sample; 45% to 60% occur only once, and about 14% lies in the top ten. Germline CDR1 reads MGHDK; CDR2 reads SYGVNS. The ends lost 2 bases at V and 7 bases at J; junction bases unmatched: 7. This CDR3 region has 14 residues. The sample belongs to a study of cytotoxic CD8 clonotypes in ibrutinib-treated CLL. The wider study: The patients comprised approximately ten relapsed/refractory and around 15 treatment-naive cases, under 18 IGHV unmutated. Partial responses totalled roughly 24 and complete responses 2; after median around 72 months, roughly 14 remained remitted and approximately 12 progressed. Timing of response sample collection was a median roughly twelve months after treatment start, with a range of 6 to 36.

This receptor was taken from a human donor with chronic lymphocytic leukemia. The sample here was PBMCs, taken after 12 months of ibrutinib treatment. The gene calls are TRBV25-1 and TRBJ1-2; TRBD1 matches at 7 bases. DNA for the CDR3: TGTGCCAGCAGTGAAAAAAATTCAGGGGGTGGCTACACCTTC. Protein product: CASSEKNSGGGYTF.